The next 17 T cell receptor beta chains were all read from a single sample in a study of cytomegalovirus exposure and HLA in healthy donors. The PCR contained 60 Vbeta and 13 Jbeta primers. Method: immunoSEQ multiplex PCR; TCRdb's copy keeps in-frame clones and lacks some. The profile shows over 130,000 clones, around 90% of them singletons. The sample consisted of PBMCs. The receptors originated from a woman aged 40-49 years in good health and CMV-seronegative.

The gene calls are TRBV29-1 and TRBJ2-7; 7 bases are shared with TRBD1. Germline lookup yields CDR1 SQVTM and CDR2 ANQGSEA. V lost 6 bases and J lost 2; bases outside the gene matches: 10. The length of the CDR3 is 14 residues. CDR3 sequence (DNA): TGCAGCGTCACCTCGGGACAGAGTACCTACGAGCAGTACTTC. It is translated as CSVTSGQSTYEQYF.

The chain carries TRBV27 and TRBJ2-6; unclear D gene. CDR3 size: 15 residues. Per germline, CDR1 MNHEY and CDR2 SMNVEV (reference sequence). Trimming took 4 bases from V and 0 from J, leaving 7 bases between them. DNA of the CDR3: TGTGCCAGCAGTTCCCAGGCCTCTGGGGCCAACGTCCTGACTTTC. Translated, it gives CASSSQASGANVLTF.

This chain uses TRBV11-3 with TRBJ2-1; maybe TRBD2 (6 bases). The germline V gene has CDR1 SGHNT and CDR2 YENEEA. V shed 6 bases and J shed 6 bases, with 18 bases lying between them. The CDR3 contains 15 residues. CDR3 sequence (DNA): TGTGCCAGCAGTAAAGGGACTTCCGTCCCCAATGAGCAGTTCTTC. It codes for CASSKGTSVPNEQFF.

CDR3 in DNA: TGTGCCAGCAGCTTGGGGCGGGACAGATACAATGAGCAGTTCTTC. Translating it yields CASSLGRDRYNEQFF. The V call is TRBV5-6, the J call TRBJ2-1; TRBD1 is a possible D gene (7 bases). Trimming pared 0 bases from V and 4 bases from J, leaving 11 bases between. The CDR3 is made up of 15 amino acids. CDR1 is SGHDT, CDR2 YYEEEE, per germline.

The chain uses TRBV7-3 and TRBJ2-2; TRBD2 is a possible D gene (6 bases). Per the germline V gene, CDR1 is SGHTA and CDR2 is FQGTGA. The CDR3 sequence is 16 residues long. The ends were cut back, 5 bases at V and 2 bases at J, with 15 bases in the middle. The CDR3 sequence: CASSVMAGSNTGELFF. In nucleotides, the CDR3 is TGTGCCAGCAGCGTAATGGCGGGATCTAACACCGGGGAGCTGTTTTTT.

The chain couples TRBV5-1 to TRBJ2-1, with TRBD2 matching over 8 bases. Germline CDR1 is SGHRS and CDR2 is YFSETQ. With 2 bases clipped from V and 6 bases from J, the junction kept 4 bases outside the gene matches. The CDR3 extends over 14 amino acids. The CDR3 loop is CASSLTGGSNEQFF. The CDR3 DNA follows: TGCGCCAGCAGCTTAACGGGAGGGTCCAATGAGCAGTTCTTC.

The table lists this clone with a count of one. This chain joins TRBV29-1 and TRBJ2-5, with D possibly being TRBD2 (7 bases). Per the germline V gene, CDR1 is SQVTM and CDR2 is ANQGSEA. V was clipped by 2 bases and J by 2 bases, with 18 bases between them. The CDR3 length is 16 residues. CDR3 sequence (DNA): TGCAGCGTTGAAATTGTCTGGGGGGGCCCACAAGAGACCCAGTACTTC. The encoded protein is CSVEIVWGGPQETQYF.

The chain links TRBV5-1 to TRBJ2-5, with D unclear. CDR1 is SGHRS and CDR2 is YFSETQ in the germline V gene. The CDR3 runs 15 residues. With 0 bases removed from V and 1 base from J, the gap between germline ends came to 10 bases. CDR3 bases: TGCGCCAGCAGCTTGGGGGCGAACACCCAAGAGACCCAGTACTTC. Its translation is CASSLGANTQETQYF. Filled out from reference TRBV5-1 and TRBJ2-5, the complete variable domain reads KAGVTQTPRYLIKTRGQQVTLSCSPISGHRSVSWYQQTPGQGLQFLFEYFSETQRNKGNFPGRFSGRQFSNSRSEMNVSTLELGDSALYLCASSLGANTQETQYFGPGTRLLVL.

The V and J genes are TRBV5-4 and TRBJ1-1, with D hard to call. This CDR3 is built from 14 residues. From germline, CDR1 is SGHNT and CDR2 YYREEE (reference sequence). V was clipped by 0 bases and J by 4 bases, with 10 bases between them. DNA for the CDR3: TGTGCCAGCAGCTTGGAGGTGGGGAGCACTGAAGCTTTCTTT. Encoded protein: CASSLEVGSTEAFF. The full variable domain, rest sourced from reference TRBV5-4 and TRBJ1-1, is ETGVTQSPTHLIKTRGQQVTLRCSSQSGHNTVSWYQQALGQGPQFIFQYYREEENGRGNFPPRFSGLQFPNYSSELNVNALELDDSALYLCASSLEVGSTEAFFGQGTRLTVV.

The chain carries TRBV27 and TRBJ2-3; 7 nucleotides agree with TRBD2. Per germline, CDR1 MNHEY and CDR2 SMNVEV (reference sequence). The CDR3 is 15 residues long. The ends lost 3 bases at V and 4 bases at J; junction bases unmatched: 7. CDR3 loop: CASSFAPAGADTQYF. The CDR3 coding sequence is TGTGCCAGCAGTTTCGCCCCCGCGGGAGCAGATACGCAGTATTTT.

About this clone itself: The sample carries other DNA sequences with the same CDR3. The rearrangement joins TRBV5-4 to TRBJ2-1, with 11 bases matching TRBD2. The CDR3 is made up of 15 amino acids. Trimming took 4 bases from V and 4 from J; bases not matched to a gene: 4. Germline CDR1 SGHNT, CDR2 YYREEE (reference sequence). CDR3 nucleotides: TGTGCCAGCAGCCTTACTAGCGGGAGTTACAATGAGCAGTTCTTC. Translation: CASSLTSGSYNEQFF.

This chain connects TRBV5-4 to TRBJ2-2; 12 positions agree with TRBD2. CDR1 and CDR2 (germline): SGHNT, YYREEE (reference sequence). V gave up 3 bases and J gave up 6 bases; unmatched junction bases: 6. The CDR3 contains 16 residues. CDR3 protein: CASSSQTSGSAGELFF. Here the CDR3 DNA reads TGTGCCAGCAGCTCCCAGACTAGCGGGAGCGCCGGGGAGCTGTTTTTT.

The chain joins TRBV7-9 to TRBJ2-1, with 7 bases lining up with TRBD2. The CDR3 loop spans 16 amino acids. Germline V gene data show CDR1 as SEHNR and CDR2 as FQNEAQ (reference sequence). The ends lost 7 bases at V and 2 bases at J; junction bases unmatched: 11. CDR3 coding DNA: TGTGCCAGCACCATCGGCGGCGGGGGTACCTACAATGAGCAGTTCTTC. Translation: CASTIGGGGTYNEQFF.

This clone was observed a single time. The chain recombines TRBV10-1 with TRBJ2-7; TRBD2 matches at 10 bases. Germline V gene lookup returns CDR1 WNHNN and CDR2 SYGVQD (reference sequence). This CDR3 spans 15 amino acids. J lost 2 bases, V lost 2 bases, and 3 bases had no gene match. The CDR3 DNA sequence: TGCGCCAGCAGTGAGGGCCTAGCGGGAGCCTACGAGCAGTACTTC. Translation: CASSEGLAGAYEQYF.

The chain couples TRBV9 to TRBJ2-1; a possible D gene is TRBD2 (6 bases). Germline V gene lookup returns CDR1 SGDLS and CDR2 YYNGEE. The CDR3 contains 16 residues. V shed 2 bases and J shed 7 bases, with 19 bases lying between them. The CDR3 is CASSVLSAGSLNEQFF. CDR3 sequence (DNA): TGTGCCAGCAGCGTCCTATCGGCGGGGTCCTTAAATGAGCAGTTCTTC.

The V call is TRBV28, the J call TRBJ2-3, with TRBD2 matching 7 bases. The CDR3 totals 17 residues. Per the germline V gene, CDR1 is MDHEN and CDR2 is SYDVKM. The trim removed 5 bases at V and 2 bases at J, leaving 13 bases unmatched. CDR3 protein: CASSPAILSGVTDTQYF. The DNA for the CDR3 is TGTGCCAGCAGTCCCGCTATCTTGAGCGGGGTCACAGATACGCAGTATTTT.

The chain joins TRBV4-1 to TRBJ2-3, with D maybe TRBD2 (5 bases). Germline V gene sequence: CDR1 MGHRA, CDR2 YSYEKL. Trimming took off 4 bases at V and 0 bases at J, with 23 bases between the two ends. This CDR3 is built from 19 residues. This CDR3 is CASSLSLAGGSFSTDTQYF. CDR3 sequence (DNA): TGCGCCAGCAGCCTATCATTGGCGGGCGGGTCTTTTAGCACAGATACGCAGTATTTT.